The 30 T cell receptor beta chains below all came from one sample that was sequenced in a study of post-analysis software for immune sequencing data. Broader study findings: In patients, TRBV5-6, TRBV5-1 and TRBV20-1 belonged to 4 or 5 TRBV segments found more frequently than in controls.

Prepared libraries of TCR beta cDNA carried unique molecular identifiers. Each CDR3 protein gets one entry after TCRdb re-called the PCR reads with MiXCR. The sample yields approximately 400,000 distinct CDR3 sequences, roughly 38% seen once. Antigen specificity for these receptors is unknown. Sequences were obtained from blood. All receptors come from a girl aged 5-17 years with multiple sclerosis.

The chain uses TRBV6-1 and TRBJ2-3; tentatively, D is TRBD1 or TRBD2 (5 bases each). The CDR3 is made up of 15 amino acids. Germline V gene lookup returns CDR1 MNHNS and CDR2 SASEGT. Between the trimmed V and J ends, which lost 5 bases and 4 bases, there was a span of 16 bases. In DNA, the CDR3 is TGTGCCAGCAGTAGCGATAGCGCACAGGCAGATACGCAGTATTTT. The encoded protein is CASSSDSAQADTQYF.

Turning to this clonotype: The junction shows a germline mismatch at one end, possibly a read error. V and J are TRBV3-1 and TRBJ1-5; D is unclear. The CDR3 covers 12 residues. Germline assignment: CDR1 LGHDT and CDR2 YNNKEL (reference sequence). For the CDR3, the DNA is TGTGCCAGCGGCCAAGCGGATCAGCCCCAGCATTTT. Its translation: CASGQADQPQHF.

The chain links TRBV30 to TRBJ1-1; D may be TRBD1 (6 bases). V shed 2 bases and J shed 5 bases, with 12 bases lying between them. This CDR3 comprises 13 residues. Germline V gene data show CDR1 as GTSNPN and CDR2 as SVGIG (reference sequence). In DNA, the CDR3 is TGTGCCTGGAGTACAGGGAGGTTGACTGAAGCTTTCTTT. This gives the protein CAWSTGRLTEAFF.

Of note for this clonotype: As the CDR3 is not closed by the conserved phenylalanine or tryptophan, this likely results from a read error. The rearrangement uses TRBV7-2 and TRBJ2-5, with TRBD2 matching over 15 bases. Trimming cost V 4 bases and J 5 bases; bases outside gene matches: 11. CDR1 is SGHTA, CDR2 FQGNSA, per germline. The CDR3 has 18 residues. CDR3 DNA: TGTGCCAGCAGCTCCCAACCGGGACTAGCGGGGGGCGGGGAGACCCAGTACGTC. This translates into CASSSQPGLAGGGETQYV.

The chain combines TRBV12-3 or TRBV12-4 with TRBJ1-1; possibly TRBD1 for D (6 bases). V was trimmed by 7 bases and J by 6 bases, leaving 18 bases between them. The CDR3 is 14 amino acids. The CDR3 loop is CASTRTALNPEAFF. The CDR3 DNA sequence: TGTGCCAGCACTCGGACAGCATTAAACCCTGAAGCTTTCTTT.

As concerns this clonotype: In this CDR3 the conserved last residue, phenylalanine or tryptophan, is missing, so a read error is likely. In DNA form, the CDR3 reads TGTGCCAGCAGTTACTCGCCCCAGGGGGTAACAGATACGCAGTATGTT. Translating gives CASSYSPQGVTDTQYV. The chain is built from TRBV6-5 and TRBJ2-3, with 7 nucleotides matching TRBD1. The germline V gene has CDR1 MNHEY and CDR2 SVGAGI. Trimming removed 0 bases from V and 3 bases from J; junction bases left unmatched: 6. The CDR3 totals 16 residues.

This clonotype was found a few times. The J gene is TRBJ2-1, the V gene TRBV5-1; D uncertain. The CDR3 runs 17 residues. Germline V lookup: CDR1 SGHRS, CDR2 YFSETQ. V was cut by 0 bases and J by 5 bases, with 18 bases left in between. The CDR3 spells CASSLVGFQPTNNEQFF. The DNA for the CDR3 is TGCGCCAGCAGCTTGGTTGGGTTCCAGCCCACAAACAATGAGCAGTTCTTC.

The chain is built from TRBV29-1 and TRBJ2-3; 9 bases are a match to TRBD1. The CDR3 totals 14 residues. Germline CDR1 reads SQVTM; CDR2 reads ANQGSEA. Trimming removed 5 bases from V and 3 bases from J; junction bases left unmatched: 6. As DNA, the CDR3 is TGCAGCGTTCTCACAGGGGGCGGTACAGATACGCAGTATTTT. This translates into CSVLTGGGTDTQYF.

This clonotype turned up a few times. This chain links TRBV5-5 with TRBJ2-1, with 9 bases aligning to TRBD1. Germline V gene data show CDR1 as SGHKS and CDR2 as YYEKEE (reference sequence). This CDR3 spans 15 amino acids. V lost 7 bases and J lost 8; bases outside the gene matches: 13. The CDR3 nucleotides read TGTGCCAGCTCTTGGGCCGGGACAGGGATATATGAGCAGTTCTTC. It encodes CASSWAGTGIYEQFF.

The V and J genes are TRBV28 and TRBJ2-7; 7 nucleotides agree with TRBD2. The V gene end was trimmed by 4 bases and the J gene end by 0 bases; junction bases not matched to a gene: 6. Germline V gives CDR1 MDHEN, CDR2 SYDVKM. The CDR3 runs to 15 residues. CDR3: CASSWGGEGSYEQYF. The CDR3 nucleotides are TGTGCCAGCAGTTGGGGAGGGGAGGGCTCCTACGAGCAGTACTTC.

The chain couples TRBV4-1 to TRBJ1-1; possibly TRBD1 for D (5 bases). CDR1 is MGHRA, CDR2 YSYEKL, per germline. This CDR3 has 14 residues. Trimming pared 4 bases from V and 0 bases from J, leaving 9 bases between. The CDR3 loop reads CASSLGELNTEAFF. The CDR3 DNA is TGCGCCAGCAGCCTAGGGGAGTTGAACACTGAAGCTTTCTTT.

This rearrangement joins TRBV20-1 to TRBJ1-2, with 7 bases that match TRBD1. V shed 4 bases, J shed 2 bases, and the junction held 7 bases outside the gene matches. The CDR3 consists of 14 residues. The germline V gene has CDR1 DFQATT and CDR2 SNEGSKA (reference sequence). The CDR3 sequence: CSAKGGRENYGYTF. The CDR3 DNA sequence: TGCAGTGCTAAAGGGGGCAGGGAGAACTATGGCTACACCTTC.

This clonotype came up a few times. The V gene is TRBV5-1, the J gene TRBJ2-3; TRBD1 might be the D (6 bases). The CDR3 is 15 amino acids. V was cut by 0 bases and J by 3 bases, with 11 bases left in between. Germline V CDR1 and CDR2: SGHRS, YFSETQ. The CDR3 DNA reads as TGCGCCAGCAGCTTGGGTCCAGGGGAAACAGATACGCAGTATTTT. Amino acid sequence: CASSLGPGETDTQYF.

This chain connects TRBV11-2 to TRBJ2-5; 11 nucleotides match TRBD2. The CDR3 sequence is 14 residues long. The ends lost 8 bases at V and 5 bases at J; junction bases unmatched: 7. Germline CDR1 and CDR2: SGHAT and FQNNGV. The CDR3 coding sequence is TGTGCCAGCGTACTAGCGGGGGTGGGGGAGACCCAGTACTTC. This sequence encodes CASVLAGVGETQYF. The variable domain in full, completed from reference TRBV11-2 and TRBJ2-5, reads EAGVAQSPRYKIIEKRQSVAFWCNPISGHATLYWYQQILGQGPKLLIQFQNNGVVDDSQLPKDRFSAERLKGVDSTLKIQPAKLEDSAVYLCASVLAGVGETQYFGPGTRLLVL.

The CDR3, as DNA: TGCGCCAGCAGCCGAGGGACAGGGGGGACTGAAGCTTTCTTT. This encodes CASSRGTGGTEAFF. V gene TRBV5-1 combines with J gene TRBJ1-1; TRBD1 matches 11 bases. The V gene's germline CDR1 is SGHRS and CDR2 YFSETQ. J was trimmed by 5 bases and V by 4 bases; bases with no gene match: 4. The CDR3 spans 14 residues. The full variable domain, rest sourced from reference TRBV5-1 and TRBJ1-1, is KAGVTQTPRYLIKTRGQQVTLSCSPISGHRSVSWYQQTPGQGLQFLFEYFSETQRNKGNFPGRFSGRQFSNSRSEMNVSTLELGDSALYLCASSRGTGGTEAFFGQGTRLTVV.

Only a few counts were recorded for this clonotype. The rearrangement uses TRBV4-3 and TRBJ2-3; 8 nucleotides agree with TRBD2. CDR1 and CDR2 from the germline V gene are LGHNA and YSLEER. This CDR3 comprises 15 residues. With V trimmed by 5 bases and J by 2 bases, 6 bases remained unmatched. CDR3 protein: CASSGRGAYTDTQYF. The CDR3 bases are TGCGCCAGCAGCGGGCGGGGGGCGTACACAGATACGCAGTATTTT.

The chain employs TRBV3-1 and TRBJ1-1, with D unclear. CDR3 size: 15 residues. The V end lost 0 bases, the J end lost 0 bases, and 8 bases lay between the germline ends. Germline CDR1 LGHDT, CDR2 YNNKEL (reference sequence). CDR3: CASSQDLVMNTEAFF. The DNA of the CDR3 is TGTGCCAGCAGCCAAGATTTGGTCATGAACACTGAAGCTTTCTTT.

CDR3 sequence (DNA): TGCAGTGCTTGGGGAGACAGTAGGTCTGGGGCCAACGTCCTGACTTTC. It encodes CSAWGDSRSGANVLTF. The V call is TRBV20-1, the J call TRBJ2-6; the D call may be TRBD1 or TRBD2 (5 bases each). This CDR3 has 16 amino acids. V lost 5 bases and J 1 base, leaving 15 bases between the germline ends. Germline CDR1 and CDR2: DFQATT and SNEGSKA (reference sequence).

The V call is TRBV2, the J call TRBJ2-4; TRBD1 agrees at 10 bases. Looked up from germline, CDR1 is SNHLY and CDR2 is FYNNEI. This CDR3 spans 12 amino acids. The V gene end was trimmed by 6 bases and the J gene end by 8 bases; junction bases not matched to a gene: 1. The CDR3 DNA reads as TGTGCCAGCAGGGACAGGGGGGACATTCAGTACTTC. Translation: CASRDRGDIQYF.

The chain has TRBV24-1 and TRBJ2-1; tentative D call: TRBD2 (6 bases). V was pared by 5 bases and J by 2 bases, with 9 bases between. Germline V gives CDR1 KGHDR, CDR2 SFDVKD. The CDR3 consists of 14 residues. The CDR3 here is CATSVGTPYNEQFF. Here the CDR3 DNA reads TGTGCCACCAGTGTCGGGACTCCCTACAATGAGCAGTTCTTC.

The chain couples TRBV20-1 to TRBJ2-7; weak D call: TRBD1 (6 bases). Germline CDR1 reads DFQATT; CDR2 reads SNEGSKA (reference sequence). This CDR3 spans 18 amino acids. Trimming pared 0 bases from V and 3 bases from J, leaving 24 bases between. This CDR3 reads CSARDYRTAFNGDYEQYF. In DNA, the CDR3 is TGCAGTGCTAGAGATTATAGGACAGCTTTCAACGGGGACTACGAGCAGTACTTC.

This clonotype was observed a few times. The chain is built from TRBV5-1 and TRBJ1-5, with D uncertain. The germline V and J ends were trimmed by 2 bases and 1 base, with 10 bases remaining between them. This CDR3 comprises 15 residues. Germline CDR1 reads SGHRS; CDR2 reads YFSETQ. This CDR3 is CASSLGPQSNQPQHF. In DNA form, the CDR3 reads TGCGCCAGCAGCTTAGGACCACAGAGCAATCAGCCCCAGCATTTT.

The chain has TRBV6-5 and TRBJ2-1; 11 nucleotides match TRBD2. J lost 3 bases, V lost 5 bases, and 3 bases had no gene match. The CDR3 consists of 15 residues. Germline CDR1 and CDR2: MNHEY and SVGAGI. The CDR3 nucleotides are TGTGCCAGCAGTATACTAGCGGGGGACTACAATGAGCAGTTCTTC. Translating gives CASSILAGDYNEQFF.

This sequence joins TRBV20-1 and TRBJ1-2; D perhaps matches TRBD1 (5 bases). Germline V gene data show CDR1 as DFQATT and CDR2 as SNEGSKA (reference sequence). V was clipped by 5 bases and J by 8 bases, with 15 bases between them. The CDR3 loop spans 12 amino acids. CDR3 region: CSAWDWEGGYTF. The CDR3 region has the DNA TGCAGTGCTTGGGACTGGGAAGGAGGCTACACCTTC.

This clonotype was seen only a few times. One junction end disagrees with the germline gene, perhaps due to a read error. J is TRBJ2-2 and V is TRBV5-1; D is possibly TRBD2 (6 bases). The CDR3 loop spans 16 amino acids. Germline V gene lookup returns CDR1 SGHRS and CDR2 YFSETQ. The CDR3 spells CASSWPGTPGTGELFF. The CDR3, as DNA: TGCGCCAGCAGCTGGCCCGGGACTCCGGGGACCGGCGAGCTGTTTTTT.

The chain recombines TRBV5-1 with TRBJ1-1; tentatively, D is TRBD1 (5 bases). The germline V gene has CDR1 SGHRS and CDR2 YFSETQ. V was clipped by 4 bases and J by 1 base, with 8 bases between them. The CDR3 consists of 13 residues. CDR3 coding DNA: TGCGCCAGCAGCGACGACAGGAACACTGAAGCTTTCTTT. Its protein product is CASSDDRNTEAFF. The variable domain in full, completed from reference TRBV5-1 and TRBJ1-1, reads KAGVTQTPRYLIKTRGQQVTLSCSPISGHRSVSWYQQTPGQGLQFLFEYFSETQRNKGNFPGRFSGRQFSNSRSEMNVSTLELGDSALYLCASSDDRNTEAFFGQGTRLTVV.

The table lists this clonotype with a few counts. The gene calls are TRBV5-1 and TRBJ2-3, with 9 bases identical to TRBD1. With 4 bases clipped from V and 5 bases from J, the junction kept 11 bases outside the gene matches. This CDR3 has 16 amino acids. Germline V CDR1 and CDR2: SGHRS, YFSETQ. In DNA, the CDR3 is TGCGCCAGCAGCCGAGGCACCAACAGGGGGCGAGATACGCAGTATTTT. Translated, it gives CASSRGTNRGRDTQYF.

The sample holds a few counts of this clonotype. The chain carries TRBV4-2 and TRBJ2-3, with 10 bases matching TRBD2. Germline-derived CDR1 and CDR2 are LGHNA and YNFKEQ. Trimming removed 0 bases from V and 5 bases from J; junction bases left unmatched: 8. The CDR3 totals 17 residues. In nucleotides, the CDR3 is TGTGCCAGCAGCCAAGATGGGAGCGGGGGGGCCGGAGATACGCAGTATTTT. This sequence encodes CASSQDGSGGAGDTQYF.

The V call is TRBV12-3 or TRBV12-4, the J call TRBJ2-7; 7 positions agree with TRBD2. V lost 4 bases and J lost 0; bases outside the gene matches: 3. The CDR3 has 14 amino acids. The CDR3 DNA is TGTGCCAGCAGTTGGGGGACTAACTCCTACGAGCAGTACTTC. Translated: CASSWGTNSYEQYF.

The chain joins TRBV18 to TRBJ2-5, with TRBD2 matching 9 bases. Germline trimming cut 1 base from V and 1 base from J; bases unmatched to any gene: 4. Per the germline V gene, CDR1 is KGHSH and CDR2 is LQKENI. This CDR3 has 16 amino acids. The DNA of the CDR3 is TGTGCCAGCTCACCACAGGAGCGGGGGGTCCAAGAGACCCAGTACTTC. Protein sequence: CASSPQERGVQETQYF.